The clone carrying this TCR beta chain was counted between two and nine times. What it binds is not known. This sample stems from a study of neurological immune-mediated disorders. Trimming at V came to 5 bases and at J to 2 bases, leaving 9 bases not matched to a gene. Per the germline V gene, CDR1 is SGHTA and CDR2 is FQGNSA. CDR3 length: 16 residues. MiXCR was run by TCRdb on the 5' RACE reads, yielding one entry per CDR3 protein. This sample has about 92,000 distinct CDR3 sequences, with around 3.4% found just once. Whole-study findings and limits: It was the repertoires of 18 of 34 multiple sclerosis patients that phylogenetic grouping placed in one related-CDR3 cluster, which is a possible signature.

The sequence was collected from a woman aged 45-59 years with multiple sclerosis. This rearrangement joins TRBV7-2 to TRBJ2-7, with TRBD2 identical over 10 bases. Source material: PBMCs. The CDR3 DNA reads TGTGCCAGCAGCAATAGCGGGGGGTTCCTACCCTACGAGCAGTACTTC. It encodes CASSNSGGFLPYEQYF.